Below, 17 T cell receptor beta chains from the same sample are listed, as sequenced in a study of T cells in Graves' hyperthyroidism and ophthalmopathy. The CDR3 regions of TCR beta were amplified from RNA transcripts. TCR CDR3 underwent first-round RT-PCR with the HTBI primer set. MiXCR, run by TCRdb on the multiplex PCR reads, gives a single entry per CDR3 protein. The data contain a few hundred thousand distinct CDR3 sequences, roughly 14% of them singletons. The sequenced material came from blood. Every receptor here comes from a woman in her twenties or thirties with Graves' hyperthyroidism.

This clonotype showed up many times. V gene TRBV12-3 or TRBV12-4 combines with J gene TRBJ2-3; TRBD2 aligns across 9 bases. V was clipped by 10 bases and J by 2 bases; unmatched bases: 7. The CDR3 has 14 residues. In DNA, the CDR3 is TGTGCCACCAGAGCGGGAGGCATCACAGATACGCAGTATTTT. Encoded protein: CATRAGGITDTQYF.

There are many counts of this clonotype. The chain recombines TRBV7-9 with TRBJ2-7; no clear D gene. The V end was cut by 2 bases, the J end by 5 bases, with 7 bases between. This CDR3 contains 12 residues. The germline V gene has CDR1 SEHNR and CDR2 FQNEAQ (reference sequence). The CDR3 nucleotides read TGTGCCAGCAGCTTATGGAAGGACGAGCAGTACTTC. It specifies CASSLWKDEQYF.

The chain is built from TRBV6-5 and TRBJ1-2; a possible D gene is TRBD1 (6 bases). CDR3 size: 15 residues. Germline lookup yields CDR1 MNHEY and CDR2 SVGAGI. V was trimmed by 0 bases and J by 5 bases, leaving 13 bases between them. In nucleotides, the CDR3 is TGTGCCAGCAGTTACTCGCTTGCAGGGGCATATGGCTACACCTTC. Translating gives CASSYSLAGAYGYTF.

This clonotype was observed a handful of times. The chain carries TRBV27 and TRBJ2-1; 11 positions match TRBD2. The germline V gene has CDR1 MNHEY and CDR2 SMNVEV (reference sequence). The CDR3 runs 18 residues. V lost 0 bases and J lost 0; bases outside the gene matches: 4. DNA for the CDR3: TGTGCCAGCAGTTTATCGGGTAGCGGGAGGGCCTCCTACAATGAGCAGTTCTTC. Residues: CASSLSGSGRASYNEQFF.

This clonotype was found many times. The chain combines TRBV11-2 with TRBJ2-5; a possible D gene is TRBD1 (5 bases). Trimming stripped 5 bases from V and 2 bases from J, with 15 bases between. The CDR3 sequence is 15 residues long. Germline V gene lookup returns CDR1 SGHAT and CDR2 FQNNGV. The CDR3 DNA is TGTGCCAGCAGCCCTGGTTCAGGGTTGCAAGAGACCCAGTACTTC. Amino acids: CASSPGSGLQETQYF.

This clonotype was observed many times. The CDR3 region has the DNA TGTGCCAGCAGCTTAGCTCTTAGCGGGAGGCTCTACAATGAGCAGTTCTTC. This gives the protein CASSLALSGRLYNEQFF. This chain joins TRBV7-2 and TRBJ2-1; TRBD2 agrees at 10 bases. CDR3 length: 17 residues. V shed 0 bases and J 3 bases; nucleotides not matched to a gene: 5. CDR1 is SGHTA and CDR2 is FQGNSA in the germline V gene. Using reference TRBV7-2 and TRBJ2-1 for the parts outside the CDR3, the full variable domain is GAGVSQSPSNKVTEKGKDVELRCDPISGHTALYWYRQSLGQGLEFLIYFQGNSAPDKSGLPSDRFSAERTGGSVSTLTIQRTQQEDSAVYLCASSLALSGRLYNEQFFGPGTRLTVL.

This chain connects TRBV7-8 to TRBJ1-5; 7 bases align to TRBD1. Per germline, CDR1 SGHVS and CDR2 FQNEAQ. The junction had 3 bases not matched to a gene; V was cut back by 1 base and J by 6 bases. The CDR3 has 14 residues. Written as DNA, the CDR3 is TGTGCCAGCAGCTTAGGAGGGGGCGTTCAGCCCCAGCATTTT. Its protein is CASSLGGGVQPQHF.

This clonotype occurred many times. CDR3 DNA sequence: TGTGCCAGCAGCCAGGTAGTAGGAGGGCACAATGAGCAGTTCTTC. Protein sequence: CASSQVVGGHNEQFF. The chain is built from TRBV3-1 and TRBJ2-1, with D possibly matching TRBD2 (6 bases). The CDR3 runs to 15 residues. V lost 3 bases to trimming and J lost 5 bases, with 14 bases between them. Germline V lookup: CDR1 LGHDT, CDR2 YNNKEL (reference sequence).

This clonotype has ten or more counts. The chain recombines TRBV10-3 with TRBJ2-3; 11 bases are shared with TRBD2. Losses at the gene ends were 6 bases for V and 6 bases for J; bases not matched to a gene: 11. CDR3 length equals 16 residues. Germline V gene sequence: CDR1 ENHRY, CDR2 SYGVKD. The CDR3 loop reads CAISRGLAVDFDTQYF. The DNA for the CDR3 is TGTGCCATCAGCAGGGGACTAGCGGTAGATTTCGATACGCAGTATTTT.

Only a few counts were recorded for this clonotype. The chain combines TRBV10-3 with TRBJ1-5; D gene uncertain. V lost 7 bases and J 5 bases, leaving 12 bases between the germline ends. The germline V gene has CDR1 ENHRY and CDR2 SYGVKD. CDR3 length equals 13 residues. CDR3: CAITEDRDQPQHF. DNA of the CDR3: TGTGCCATCACGGAGGATCGCGATCAGCCCCAGCATTTT.

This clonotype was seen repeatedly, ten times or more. The CDR3: CSARDPGTSVLYEQFF. CDR3 coding DNA: TGCAGTGCTAGAGACCCCGGGACTAGCGTACTATATGAGCAGTTCTTC. V and J are TRBV20-1 and TRBJ2-1, with TRBD2 matching over 10 bases. Germline CDR1 reads DFQATT; CDR2 reads SNEGSKA (reference sequence). Trimming at V came to 0 bases and at J to 8 bases, leaving 10 bases not matched to a gene. There are 16 residues in the CDR3.

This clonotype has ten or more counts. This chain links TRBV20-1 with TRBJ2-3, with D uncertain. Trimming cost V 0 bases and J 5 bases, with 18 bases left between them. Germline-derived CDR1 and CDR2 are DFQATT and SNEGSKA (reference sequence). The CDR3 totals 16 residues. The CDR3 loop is CSARDPIIAQIDTQYF. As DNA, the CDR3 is TGCAGTGCTAGAGACCCGATTATAGCCCAAATAGATACGCAGTATTTT.

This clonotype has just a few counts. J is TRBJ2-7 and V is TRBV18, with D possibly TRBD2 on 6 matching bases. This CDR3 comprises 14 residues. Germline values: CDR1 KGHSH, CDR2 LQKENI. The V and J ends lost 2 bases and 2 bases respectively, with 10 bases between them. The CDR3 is CASSPFVAAYEQYF. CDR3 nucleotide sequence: TGTGCCAGCTCACCATTTGTAGCGGCCTACGAGCAGTACTTC.

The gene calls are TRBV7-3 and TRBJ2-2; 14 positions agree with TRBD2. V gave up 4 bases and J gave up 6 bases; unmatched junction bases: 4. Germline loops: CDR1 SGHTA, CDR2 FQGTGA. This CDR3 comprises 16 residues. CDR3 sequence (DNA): TGTGCCAGCAGCTGGGGGACTAGCGGGAGTCCCGGGGAGCTGTTTTTT. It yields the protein CASSWGTSGSPGELFF.

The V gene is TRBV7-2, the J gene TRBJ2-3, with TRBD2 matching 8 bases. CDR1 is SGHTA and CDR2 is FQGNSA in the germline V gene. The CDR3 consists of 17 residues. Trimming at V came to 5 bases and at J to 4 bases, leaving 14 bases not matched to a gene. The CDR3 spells CASSQLSRGASADTQYF. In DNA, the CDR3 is TGTGCCAGCAGCCAACTCTCGCGGGGGGCGAGCGCAGATACGCAGTATTTT.

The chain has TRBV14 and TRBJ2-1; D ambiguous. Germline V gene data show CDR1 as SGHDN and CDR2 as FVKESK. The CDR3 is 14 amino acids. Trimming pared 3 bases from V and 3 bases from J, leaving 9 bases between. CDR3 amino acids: CASSQPVFYNEQFF. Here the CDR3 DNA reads TGTGCCAGCAGCCAGCCGGTTTTCTACAATGAGCAGTTCTTC.

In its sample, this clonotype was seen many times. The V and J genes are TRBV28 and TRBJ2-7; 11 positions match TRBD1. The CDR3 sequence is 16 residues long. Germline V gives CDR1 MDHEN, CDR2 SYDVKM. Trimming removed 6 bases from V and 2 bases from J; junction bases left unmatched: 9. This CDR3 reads CASRRYLGQGAYEQYF. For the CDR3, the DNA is TGTGCCAGCAGACGCTACCTGGGACAGGGGGCCTACGAGCAGTACTTC.